This T cell receptor (beta chain) was identified during a study of blood T cell repertoires in COVID-19. Overall study: The United States, Italy and Spain supplied acute and convalescent COVID-19 samples. PBMCs, B-cell-depleted T cells, or T cells were the source of the cDNA or gDNA that made up the material.

The Seattle patients joined while their infection was active and were tracked longitudinally afterward. Per the authors' pipeline: Amplification from reference gene primers served as the basis for estimated nucleated cell counts. The assay was immunoSEQ multiplex PCR, and TCRdb's table has in-frame clones only and misses some. The D gene and trimming were derived from the DNA, and the V and J assignments and clone size from that table. In the table there are 150,000 to 200,000 clones, roughly 84% of which are singletons. The sample was peripheral blood. The sequence was obtained from a woman aged 40 to 50 with COVID-19, enrolled during active disease.

The CDR3 reads CASSLPAGPGNTIYF. CDR3 nucleotides: TGTGCCAGCAGCTTACCGGCAGGGCCTGGAAACACCATATATTTT. J is TRBJ1-3 and V is TRBV7-6, with D perhaps TRBD1 (5 bases). This CDR3 has 15 residues. The ends were cut back, 2 bases at V and 2 bases at J, with 10 bases in the middle. The germline V gene encodes CDR1 SGHVS and CDR2 FNYEAQ.